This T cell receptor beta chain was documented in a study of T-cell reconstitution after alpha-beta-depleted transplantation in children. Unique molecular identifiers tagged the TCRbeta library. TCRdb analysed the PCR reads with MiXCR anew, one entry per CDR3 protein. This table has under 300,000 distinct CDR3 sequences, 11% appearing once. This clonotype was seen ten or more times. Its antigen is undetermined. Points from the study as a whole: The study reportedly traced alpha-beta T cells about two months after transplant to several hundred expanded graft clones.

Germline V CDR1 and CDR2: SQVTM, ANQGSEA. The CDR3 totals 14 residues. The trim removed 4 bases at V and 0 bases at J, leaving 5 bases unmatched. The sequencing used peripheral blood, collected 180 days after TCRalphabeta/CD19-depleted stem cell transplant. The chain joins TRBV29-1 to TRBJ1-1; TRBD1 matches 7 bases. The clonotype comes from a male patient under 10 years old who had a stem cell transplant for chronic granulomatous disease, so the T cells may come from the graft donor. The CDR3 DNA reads TGCAGCGTTGTCGACAGGGCGATGAACACTGAAGCTTTCTTT. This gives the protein CSVVDRAMNTEAFF.